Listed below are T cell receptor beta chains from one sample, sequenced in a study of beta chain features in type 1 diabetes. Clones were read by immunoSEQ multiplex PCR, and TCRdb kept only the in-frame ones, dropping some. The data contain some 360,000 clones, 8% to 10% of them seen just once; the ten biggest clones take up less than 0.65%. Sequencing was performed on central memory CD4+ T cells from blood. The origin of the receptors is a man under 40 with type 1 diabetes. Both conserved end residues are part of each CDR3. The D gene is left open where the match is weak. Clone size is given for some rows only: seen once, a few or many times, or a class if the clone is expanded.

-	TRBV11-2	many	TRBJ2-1	TGTGCCAGCAGCTTTGGGCGGTTCAATGAGCAGTTCTTC	CASSFGRFNEQFF
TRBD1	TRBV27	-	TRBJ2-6	TGTGCCAGCAGTTTACGGACAGGGGCTGGGGCCAACGTCCTGACTTTC	CASSLRTGAGANVLTF
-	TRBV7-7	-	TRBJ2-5	TGTGCTAGCACTAGGAGCTCGGGGGGCGGGGAGACCCAGTACTTC	CASTRSSGGGETQYF
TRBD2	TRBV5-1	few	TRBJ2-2	TGCGCCAGCAGTGCTAGCGGGGCGAACACCGGGGAGCTGTTTTTT	CASSASGANTGELFF
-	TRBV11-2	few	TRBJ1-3	TGTGCCAGCAGCCCTACAGGGAGCTCTGGAAACACCATATATTTT	CASSPTGSSGNTIYF
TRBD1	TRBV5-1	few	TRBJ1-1	TGCGCCAGCAGCTTGGTATGGCAGGGGGCCCGTGGCGAGCGAGCTTTCTTT	CASSLVWQGARGERAFF
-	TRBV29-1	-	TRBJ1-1	TGCAGCGTTGAAGATAACGGATTGAACACTGAAGCTTTCTTT	CSVEDNGLNTEAFF
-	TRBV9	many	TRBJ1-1	TGTGCCAGCAGCGTCGGACGGGGCAACACTGAAGCTTTCTTT	CASSVGRGNTEAFF
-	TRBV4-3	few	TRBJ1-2	TGCGCCAGCAGCCAAGATGGGGGCTATGGCTACACCTTC	CASSQDGGYGYTF
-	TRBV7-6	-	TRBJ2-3	TGTGCCAGCAGCTTAGGTACGACAGATACGCAGTATTTT	CASSLGTTDTQYF
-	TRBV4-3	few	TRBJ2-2	TGCGCCAGCAGCCAAGAGAACCGGGGGTACACCGGGGAGCTGTTTTTT	CASSQENRGYTGELFF
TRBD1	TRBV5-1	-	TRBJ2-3	TGCGCCAGCAGCCAAGGACAGGGGCGGACAGATACGCAGTATTTT	CASSQGQGRTDTQYF
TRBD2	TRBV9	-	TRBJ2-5	TGTGCCAGCAGCGTAGGAGGGACTAACCGAGAGACCCAGTACTTC	CASSVGGTNRETQYF
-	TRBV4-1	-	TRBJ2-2	TGCGCCAGCAGCCTCGAAAGGGGCACCGGGGAGCTGTTTTTT	CASSLERGTGELFF
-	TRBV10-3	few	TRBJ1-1	TGTGCCAGCAGTTACCGGCGGACTGAAGCTTTCTTT	CASSYRRTEAFF
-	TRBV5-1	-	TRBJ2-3	TGCGCCAGCAGCTTAGCGGGCTCCACAGATACGCAGTATTTT	CASSLAGSTDTQYF
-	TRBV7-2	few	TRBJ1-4	TGTGCCAGCAGCTACCAGGGAGGGAATGAAAAACTGTTTTTT	CASSYQGGNEKLFF
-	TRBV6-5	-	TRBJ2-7	TGTGCCAGCAGTGCCCAGGACGGGTCCTACGAGCAGTACTTC	CASSAQDGSYEQYF
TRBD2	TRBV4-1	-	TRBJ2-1	TGCGCCAGCAGCCAACCGAGCGGGAAGAAGTACAATGAGCAGTTCTTC	CASSQPSGKKYNEQFF
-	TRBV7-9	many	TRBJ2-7	TGTGCCAGCACCCCGGAGGACCCCTACGCCGACGAGCAGTACTTC	CASTPEDPYADEQYF
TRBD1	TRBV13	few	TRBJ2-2	TGTGCCAGCAGCCCCCGCAAGGACAGGGGATCCACCGGGGAGCTGTTTTTT	CASSPRKDRGSTGELFF
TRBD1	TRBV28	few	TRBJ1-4	TGTGCCAGCAGGCCCCTGGGACAGAAGGAAAAACTGTTTTTT	CASRPLGQKEKLFF
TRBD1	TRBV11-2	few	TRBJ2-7	TGTGCCAGCAGCGCTTGGACCCTACAGGGGCACTACGAGCAGTACTTC	CASSAWTLQGHYEQYF
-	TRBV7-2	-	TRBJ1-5	TGTGCCAGCAGCTTAGGTCCTCTGCGGCCCCAGCATTTT	CASSLGPLRPQHF
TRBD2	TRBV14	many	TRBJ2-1	TGTGCCAGCAGCCTGGGAGTAGCGGGAGCAAAAATCTTC	CASSLGVAGAKIF
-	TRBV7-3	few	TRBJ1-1	TGTGCCAGCAGCTCGCAGAGGGACACTGAAGCTTTCTTT	CASSSQRDTEAFF
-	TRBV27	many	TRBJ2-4	TGTGCCAGCAGCCCGCTACACGAGGGACGAATTATTCAGTACTTC	CASSPLHEGRIIQYF
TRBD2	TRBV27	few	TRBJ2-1	TGTGCCAGCAGTTCTGTTCTAGCGGGAGGACTAAGCTCCTACAATGAGCAGTTCTTC	CASSSVLAGGLSSYNEQFF
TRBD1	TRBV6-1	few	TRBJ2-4	TGTGCCAGCAGCCCCCGTGACAGGGACATTCAGTACTTC	CASSPRDRDIQYF
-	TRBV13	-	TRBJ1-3	TGTGCCAGCACCCAAGGGGCTTTCTCTGGAAACACCATATATTTT	CASTQGAFSGNTIYF
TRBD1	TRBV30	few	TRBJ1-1	TGTGCCTGCCACAGGGGGCGCTTGGTAATGAACACTGAAGCTTTCTTT	CACHRGRLVMNTEAFF
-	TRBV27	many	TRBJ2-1	TGTGCCAGCAGCCGCTGGGGGGTATCATCGGGTGCCCGGGAGTTCTTC	CASSRWGVSSGAREFF
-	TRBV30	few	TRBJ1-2	TGTGCCTGGAGTCCGGAGGCGTATGGCTACACCTTC	CAWSPEAYGYTF
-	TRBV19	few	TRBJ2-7	TGTGCCAGTAGTGCTCAGAGCTCCTACGAGCAGTACTTC	CASSAQSSYEQYF
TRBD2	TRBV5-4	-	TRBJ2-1	TGTGCCAGCAGTGGGGGTGGCGGGAGGGCCGAGCGTGAGCAGTTCTTC	CASSGGGGRAEREQFF
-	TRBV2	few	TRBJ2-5	TGTGCCAGCAGTGCCCAGGGAAGTGGAGAGACCCAGTACTTC	CASSAQGSGETQYF
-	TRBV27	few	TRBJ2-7	TGTGCCAGCTTCGACAGACACTACGAGCAGTACTTC	CASFDRHYEQYF
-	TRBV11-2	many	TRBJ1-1	TGTGCCAGCAGCTTAGAATTTGGCAGCAGGAACACTGAAGCTTTCTTT	CASSLEFGSRNTEAFF
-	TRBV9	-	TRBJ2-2	TGTGCCAGCAGCGTAAATGGGGGACCAAGGGAATCCGGGGAGCTGTTTTTT	CASSVNGGPRESGELFF
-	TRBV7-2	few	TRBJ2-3	TGTGCCAGCAGCTTAAGAGGGTTCTCCGAGGGTACGCAGTATTTT	CASSLRGFSEGTQYF